This T cell receptor beta chain derives from a study of post-analysis software for immune sequencing data. As for this clonotype: Its antigen is still unknown.

Germline V lookup: CDR1 SGHAT, CDR2 FQNNGV. Deletions cut 1 base from V and 13 bases from J, with 13 bases between. The CDR3 runs 13 residues. Sequencing libraries made from TCR beta cDNA carried unique molecular identifiers. Each CDR3 protein is one row after TCRdb ran MiXCR on the PCR reads. The repertoire holds about 540,000 distinct CDR3 sequences, with approximately 34% as singletons. Overall study findings and caveats: Among four to six TRBV segments more frequent in patients than controls were TRBV5-6, TRBV5-1 and TRBV20-1.

Sequencing was done on a sample of blood. V and J are TRBV11-2 and TRBJ1-4, with unresolved D. This sequence originates from a girl younger than 18 with multiple sclerosis. As DNA, the CDR3 is TGTGCCAGCAGCTTAGGTTCCCGGGTCCGACTGTTTTTT. As protein: CASSLGSRVRLFF.